The clone carrying this TCR beta chain was seen more than once but under ten times. This record comes from a study of blood T cells in healthy people across ages. Then a second PCR, running about 6 to 12 cycles, was carried out with a sample-barcoded 5' primer and a J-beta primer mix. TCRdb re-derived calls from the 5' RACE reads in MiXCR, one entry per CDR3 protein. The sample consists of approximately 730,000 distinct CDR3 sequences, roughly 50% of them appearing once. The V gene lost 2 bases and the J gene lost 0 bases, with 8 bases spanning the gap. The CDR3 has 15 amino acids. The germline CDR1 and CDR2 sequences are SGHTA and FQGNSA.

V and J are TRBV7-2 and TRBJ2-1; no firm D call. Specimen: blood. This sequence originates from a man older than 75 in good health. The CDR3 is CASSLQQSSYNEQFF. The CDR3 DNA sequence: TGTGCCAGCAGCTTACAACAGAGCTCCTACAATGAGCAGTTCTTC.